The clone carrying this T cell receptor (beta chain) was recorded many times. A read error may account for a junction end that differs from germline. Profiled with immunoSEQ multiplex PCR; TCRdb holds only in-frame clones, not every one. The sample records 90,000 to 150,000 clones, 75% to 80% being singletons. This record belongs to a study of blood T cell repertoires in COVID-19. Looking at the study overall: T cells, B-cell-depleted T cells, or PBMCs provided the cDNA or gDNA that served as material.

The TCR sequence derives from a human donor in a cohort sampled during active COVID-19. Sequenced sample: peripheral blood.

CDR3 protein: CATSMEGNQPQHF. In nucleotides, the CDR3 is TGCGCCACCAGTATGGAGGGGAATCAGCCCCAGCATTTT. The V and J genes are TRBV23-1 and TRBJ1-5, with a tentative D call TRBD1 (5 bases). TRBV23-1 is filed as an ORF, its function uncertain. The CDR3 extends over 13 amino acids.